Following are 20 T cell receptor beta chains from one sample sequenced in a study of PD-1 blockade in classical Hodgkin lymphoma. The time point here: newly diagnosed, previously untreated cHL patient sample. Purification of CD4+ T cells from thawed PBMCs was performed via magnetic negative selection. Clones were read by immunoSEQ multiplex PCR, and TCRdb kept only the in-frame ones, dropping some. The sample records 25,000 to 35,000 clones, about 87% being singletons. The sequenced material came from CD4+ T cells from blood. Every receptor here comes from a human donor with classical Hodgkin lymphoma.

The V gene is TRBV2, the J gene TRBJ1-4, with 10 bases identical to TRBD1. Germline V gene sequence: CDR1 SNHLY, CDR2 FYNNEI. The CDR3 is 14 residues long. Trimming took 7 bases from V and 8 from J; bases not matched to a gene: 7. CDR3 sequence: CASNLDRGREKLFF. For the CDR3, the DNA is TGTGCCAGCAATCTCGACAGGGGGCGGGAAAAACTGTTTTTT.

DNA for the CDR3: TGTGCCAGCAGCGAGTGGCGGGAGTACGAGCAGTACGTC. Translation: CASSEWREYEQYV. V gene TRBV6-1 combines with J gene TRBJ2-7, with 7 positions matching TRBD2. This CDR3 contains 13 residues. V gave up 6 bases and J gave up 4 bases; unmatched junction bases: 6. The germline gives CDR1 MNHNS, CDR2 SASEGT.

The chain has TRBV11-2 and TRBJ2-7; D might be TRBD1 (6 bases). The V gene's germline CDR1 is SGHAT and CDR2 FQNNGV. Trimming took 6 bases from V and 0 from J, leaving 15 bases between them. The CDR3 is 15 residues long. The CDR3 is CASRSTGSGSYEQYF. Written as DNA, the CDR3 is TGTGCCAGCAGGTCCACAGGGAGTGGCTCCTACGAGCAGTACTTC.

The chain is built from TRBV5-1 and TRBJ2-2; the D is unclear. Per the germline V gene, CDR1 is SGHRS and CDR2 is YFSETQ. V was pared by 2 bases and J by 3 bases, with 11 bases between. This CDR3 has 15 residues. This CDR3 reads CASSFEGPHTGELFF. The CDR3 DNA reads as TGCGCCAGCAGCTTCGAAGGCCCCCACACCGGGGAGCTGTTTTTT.

This chain joins TRBV4-2 and TRBJ2-1; 8 bases line up with TRBD2. Germline V gives CDR1 LGHNA, CDR2 YNFKEQ. Trimming took 3 bases from V and 5 from J; bases not matched to a gene: 3. The CDR3 is made up of 14 amino acids. CDR3 protein: CASSQVAGNNEQFF. The CDR3 nucleotides read TGTGCCAGCAGCCAGGTAGCGGGAAACAATGAGCAGTTCTTC.

This clone was counted a few times. The chain employs TRBV18 and TRBJ1-1, with D maybe TRBD1 (6 bases). CDR1 and CDR2 from the germline V gene are KGHSH and LQKENI. The CDR3 is 12 residues long. The ends were cut back, 3 bases at V and 6 bases at J, with 8 bases in the middle. The CDR3 is CASSPDRAEAFF. CDR3 DNA sequence: TGTGCCAGCTCACCGGACAGAGCTGAAGCTTTCTTT.

The CDR3 here is CASSAPGQTLHGYTF. Here the CDR3 DNA reads TGTGCCAGCAGTGCCCCCGGACAGACCCTCCATGGCTACACCTTC. The chain carries TRBV25-1 and TRBJ1-2, with D perhaps matching TRBD1 (6 bases). The CDR3 totals 15 residues. The V end lost 4 bases, the J end lost 6 bases, and 18 bases lay between the germline ends. Germline V gives CDR1 MGHDK, CDR2 SYGVNS.

J is TRBJ2-2 and V is TRBV6-6; 9 bases fit TRBD1. Germline CDR1 is MNHNY and CDR2 is SVGAGI (reference sequence). The CDR3 contains 16 residues. J gave up 6 bases and V 7 bases, and 12 bases lay outside the gene matches. The CDR3 region has the DNA TGTGCCAGCAAACCGGCCGGGACAGGGAGCGCCGGGGAGCTGTTTTTT. Amino acids: CASKPAGTGSAGELFF.

The V call is TRBV2, the J call TRBJ2-2, with D maybe TRBD2 (6 bases). This CDR3 contains 15 residues. V lost 8 bases to trimming and J lost 4 bases, with 17 bases between them. Looked up from germline, CDR1 is SNHLY and CDR2 is FYNNEI. In DNA, the CDR3 is TGTGCCAGCGGATCCAGGGACTCGAGCACCGGGGAGCTGTTTTTT. Protein: CASGSRDSSTGELFF.

The chain employs TRBV7-9 and TRBJ2-1; D is uncertain. CDR1 SEHNR and CDR2 FQNEAQ come from the germline V gene (reference sequence). The CDR3 contains 16 residues. The germline V and J ends were trimmed by 1 base and 8 bases, with 18 bases remaining between them. CDR3 sequence reads: CASSLGKGLRSDEQFF. The CDR3 nucleotides are TGTGCCAGCAGCTTAGGGAAGGGCTTAAGGTCCGATGAGCAGTTCTTC.

The rearrangement joins TRBV2 to TRBJ2-2; D not resolved. The CDR3 covers 15 residues. Germline loops: CDR1 SNHLY, CDR2 FYNNEI. Trimming pared 0 bases from V and 2 bases from J, leaving 7 bases between. The CDR3 loop reads CASSEAPGNTGELFF. The CDR3 coding sequence is TGTGCCAGCAGTGAAGCCCCAGGTAACACCGGGGAGCTGTTTTTT.

CDR3 in DNA: TGTGCCAGTAGTATGAACGGGGCCTCCTACAATGAGCAGTTCTTC. It specifies CASSMNGASYNEQFF. The chain has TRBV19 and TRBJ2-1, with D possibly called TRBD1 or TRBD2 (5 bases each). This CDR3 contains 15 residues. Germline CDR1 and CDR2: LNHDA and SQIVND (reference sequence). V dropped 3 bases and J dropped 0 bases, with 9 bases sitting between them.

The rearrangement links TRBV4-1 to TRBJ1-1; D is unclear. This CDR3 comprises 15 residues. Germline V gives CDR1 MGHRA, CDR2 YSYEKL. V was shortened by 3 bases and J by 6 bases, with 17 bases between the two germline ends. The CDR3 protein is CASSQPWTGVAEAFF. CDR3 nucleotide sequence: TGCGCCAGCAGCCAGCCGTGGACGGGCGTAGCTGAAGCTTTCTTT.

The V call is TRBV4-1, the J call TRBJ2-5, with a tentative D call TRBD2 (6 bases). The CDR3 has 17 amino acids. The V and J ends lost 1 base and 4 bases respectively, with 19 bases between them. Looked up from germline, CDR1 is MGHRA and CDR2 is YSYEKL. The DNA of the CDR3 is TGCGCCAGCAGCCAAGTTGGGGTTGGAGGGATTGGAGAGACCCAGTACTTC. Protein: CASSQVGVGGIGETQYF.

This chain uses TRBV28 with TRBJ2-3; 10 bases are a match to TRBD2. V lost 5 bases and J lost 5; bases outside the gene matches: 10. From germline, CDR1 is MDHEN and CDR2 SYDVKM. The CDR3 loop spans 16 amino acids. DNA for the CDR3: TGTGCCAGCAGTCCGGGCTGGGCTAGCGGGAGAGATACGCAGTATTTT. Amino acids: CASSPGWASGRDTQYF.

The chain couples TRBV5-5 to TRBJ2-7, with D perhaps matching TRBD2 (5 bases). Trimming removed 5 bases from V and 2 bases from J, with 17 bases in between. The germline CDR1 and CDR2 sequences are SGHKS and YYEKEE (reference sequence). The CDR3 is made up of 15 amino acids. CDR3 coding DNA: TGTGCCAGCAGGCTTACGGAGGTCTCCCCCTACGAGCAGTACGTC. Translated, it gives CASRLTEVSPYEQYV.

The chain uses TRBV18 and TRBJ2-1; D may match TRBD1 or TRBD2 (6 bases each). Trimming pared 6 bases from V and 6 bases from J, leaving 15 bases between. This CDR3 spans 14 amino acids. CDR1 is KGHSH, CDR2 LQKENI, per germline. The CDR3 nucleotides read TGTGCCAGCTCCTCGGGGGCTACTATCAATGAGCAGTTCTTC. It specifies CASSSGATINEQFF.

V gene TRBV30 combines with J gene TRBJ1-5, with D possibly matching TRBD1 (6 bases). Germline-derived CDR1 and CDR2 are GTSNPN and SVGIG (reference sequence). Trimming stripped 0 bases from V and 7 bases from J, with 16 bases between. This CDR3 spans 15 amino acids. The CDR3 sequence: CAWSVQGGIQQPQHF. The CDR3 DNA is TGTGCCTGGAGTGTACAGGGAGGGATCCAGCAGCCCCAGCATTTT. Combining the CDR3 with reference TRBV30 and TRBJ1-5 gives the whole variable domain SQTIHQWPATLVQPVGSPLSLECTVEGTSNPNLYWYRQAAGRGLQLLFYSVGIGQISSEVPQNLSASRPQDRQFILSSKKLLLSDSGFYLCAWSVQGGIQQPQHFGDGTRLSIL.

This chain connects TRBV9 to TRBJ2-7; 7 bases agree with TRBD1. The CDR3 loop spans 16 amino acids. Per germline, CDR1 SGDLS and CDR2 YYNGEE. The junction had 12 bases not matched to a gene; V was cut back by 3 bases and J by 3 bases. CDR3 loop: CASSAGHRDSDYEQYF. Here the CDR3 DNA reads TGTGCCAGCAGCGCTGGACACCGGGACAGCGACTACGAGCAGTACTTC.

J is TRBJ1-2 and V is TRBV5-1; 7 nucleotides agree with TRBD1. Trimming cost V 0 bases and J 6 bases; bases outside gene matches: 11. Germline V lookup: CDR1 SGHRS, CDR2 YFSETQ. There are 16 residues in the CDR3. CDR3 protein: CASSLGQGRGLNGYTF. The CDR3 DNA is TGCGCCAGCAGCTTGGGACAGGGAAGAGGCTTGAATGGCTACACCTTC. The full variable domain, with the rest looked up from reference TRBV5-1 and TRBJ1-2, is KAGVTQTPRYLIKTRGQQVTLSCSPISGHRSVSWYQQTPGQGLQFLFEYFSETQRNKGNFPGRFSGRQFSNSRSEMNVSTLELGDSALYLCASSLGQGRGLNGYTFGSGTRLTVV.